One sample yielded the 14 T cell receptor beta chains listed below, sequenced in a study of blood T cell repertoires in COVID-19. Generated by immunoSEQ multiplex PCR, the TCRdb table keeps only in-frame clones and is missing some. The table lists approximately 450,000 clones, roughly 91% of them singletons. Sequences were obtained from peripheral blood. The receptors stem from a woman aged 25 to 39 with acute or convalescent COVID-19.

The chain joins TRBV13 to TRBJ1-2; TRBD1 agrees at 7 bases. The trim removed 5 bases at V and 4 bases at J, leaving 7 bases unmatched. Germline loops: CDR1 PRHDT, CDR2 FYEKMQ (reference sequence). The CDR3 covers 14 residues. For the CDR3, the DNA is TGTGCCAGCAGCAGCAGGGGGGCGGCCTATGGCTACACCTTC. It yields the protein CASSSRGAAYGYTF.

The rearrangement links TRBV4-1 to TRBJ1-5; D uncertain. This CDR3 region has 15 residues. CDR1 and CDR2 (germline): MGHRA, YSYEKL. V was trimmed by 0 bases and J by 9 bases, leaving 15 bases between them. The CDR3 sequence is CASSQEGGSARPQHF. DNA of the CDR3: TGCGCCAGCAGCCAAGAAGGAGGAAGCGCACGGCCCCAGCATTTT.

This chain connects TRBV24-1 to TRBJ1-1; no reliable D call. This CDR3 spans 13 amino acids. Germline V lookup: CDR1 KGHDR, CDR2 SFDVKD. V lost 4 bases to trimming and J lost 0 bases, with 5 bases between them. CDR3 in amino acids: CATSDGMNTEAFF. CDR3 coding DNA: TGTGCCACCAGTGACGGGATGAACACTGAAGCTTTCTTT.

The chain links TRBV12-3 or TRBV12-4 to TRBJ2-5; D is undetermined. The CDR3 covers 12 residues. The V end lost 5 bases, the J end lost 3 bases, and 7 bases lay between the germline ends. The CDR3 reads CASSPREETQYF. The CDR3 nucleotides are TGTGCCAGCAGTCCTCGAGAAGAGACCCAGTACTTC.

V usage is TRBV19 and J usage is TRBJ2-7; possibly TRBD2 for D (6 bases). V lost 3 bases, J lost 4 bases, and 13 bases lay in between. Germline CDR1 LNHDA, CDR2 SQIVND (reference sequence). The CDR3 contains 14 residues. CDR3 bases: TGTGCCAGTAGTATTGCGGGACGAAGATACGAGCAGTACTTC. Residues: CASSIAGRRYEQYF. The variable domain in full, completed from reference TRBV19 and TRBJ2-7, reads DGGITQSPKYLFRKEGQNVTLSCEQNLNHDAMYWYRQDPGQGLRLIYYSQIVNDFQKGDIAEGYSVSREKKESFPLTVTSAQKNPTAFYLCASSIAGRRYEQYFGPGTRLTVT.

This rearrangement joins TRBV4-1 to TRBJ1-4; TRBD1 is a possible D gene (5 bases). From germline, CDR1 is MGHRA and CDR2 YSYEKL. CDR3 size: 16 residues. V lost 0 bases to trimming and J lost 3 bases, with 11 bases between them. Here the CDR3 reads CASSQDFTGPNEKLFF. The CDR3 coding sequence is TGCGCCAGCAGCCAAGATTTCACAGGTCCTAATGAAAAACTGTTTTTT.

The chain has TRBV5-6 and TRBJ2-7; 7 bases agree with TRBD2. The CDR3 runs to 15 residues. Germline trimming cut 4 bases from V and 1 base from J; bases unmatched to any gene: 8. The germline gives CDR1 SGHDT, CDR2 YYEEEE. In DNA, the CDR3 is TGTGCCAGCAGCCAAATTGGGGGGGAGTCCTACGAGCAGTACTTC. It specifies CASSQIGGESYEQYF.

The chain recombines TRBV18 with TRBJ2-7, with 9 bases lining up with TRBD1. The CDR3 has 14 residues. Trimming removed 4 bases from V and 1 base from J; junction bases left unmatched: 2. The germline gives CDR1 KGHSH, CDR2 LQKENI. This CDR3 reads CASSRQGGSYEQYF. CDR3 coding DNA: TGTGCCAGCTCACGACAGGGGGGGTCCTACGAGCAGTACTTC.

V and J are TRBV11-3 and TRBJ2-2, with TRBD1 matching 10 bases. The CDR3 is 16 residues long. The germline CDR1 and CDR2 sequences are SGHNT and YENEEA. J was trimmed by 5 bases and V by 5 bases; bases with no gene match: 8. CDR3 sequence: CASSVRTGGKTGELFF. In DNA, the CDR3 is TGTGCCAGCAGCGTACGGACAGGGGGTAAAACCGGGGAGCTGTTTTTT. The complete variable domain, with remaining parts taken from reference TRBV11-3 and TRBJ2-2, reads EAGVVQSPRYKIIEKKQPVAFWCNPISGHNTLYWYLQNLGQGPELLIRYENEEAVDDSQLPKDRFSAERLKGVDSTLKIQPAELGDSAVYLCASSVRTGGKTGELFFGEGSRLTVL.

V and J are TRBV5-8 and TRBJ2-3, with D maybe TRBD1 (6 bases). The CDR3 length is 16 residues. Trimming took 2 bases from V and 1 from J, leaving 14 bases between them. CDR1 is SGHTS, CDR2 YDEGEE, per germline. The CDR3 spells CASSFGSGEGTDTQYF. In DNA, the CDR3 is TGTGCCAGCAGCTTTGGTTCAGGGGAAGGCACAGATACGCAGTATTTT.

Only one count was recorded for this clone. The CDR3 protein is CASSLGGPNEQYF. CDR3 bases: TGTGCCAGCAGTTTAGGCGGTCCCAACGAGCAGTACTTC. The chain employs TRBV28 and TRBJ2-7; D remains unclear. Per the germline V gene, CDR1 is MDHEN and CDR2 is SYDVKM. This CDR3 is 13 amino acids long. V lost 2 bases and J 5 bases, leaving 10 bases between the germline ends.

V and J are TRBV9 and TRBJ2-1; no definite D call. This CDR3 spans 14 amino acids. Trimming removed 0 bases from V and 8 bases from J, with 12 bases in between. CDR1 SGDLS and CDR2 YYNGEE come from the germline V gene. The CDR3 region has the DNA TGTGCCAGCAGCGTAGCCCCCAGGCTGGATGAGCAGTTCTTC. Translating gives CASSVAPRLDEQFF.

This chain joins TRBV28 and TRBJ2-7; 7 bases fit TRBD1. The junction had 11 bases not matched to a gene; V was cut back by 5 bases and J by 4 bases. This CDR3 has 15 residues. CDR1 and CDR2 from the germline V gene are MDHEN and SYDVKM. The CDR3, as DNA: TGTGCCAGCAGTCCCGGACAGGTTATGAGATACGAGCAGTACTTC. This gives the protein CASSPGQVMRYEQYF.

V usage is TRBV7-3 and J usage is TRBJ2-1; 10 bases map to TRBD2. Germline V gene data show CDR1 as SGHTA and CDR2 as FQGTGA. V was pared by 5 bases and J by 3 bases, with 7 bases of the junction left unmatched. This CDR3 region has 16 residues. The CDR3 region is CASSADASGSYNEQFF. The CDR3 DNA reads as TGTGCCAGCAGCGCCGATGCTAGCGGGAGCTACAATGAGCAGTTCTTC.